Below, 22 T cell receptor beta chains from the same sample are listed, as sequenced in a study of blood T cell repertoires in COVID-19 (dated by TCRdb to 2018 to 2021). The method behind the library was the immunoSEQ multiplex PCR assay. Drawn from immuneACCESS, this table holds only the in-frame rearrangements with V and J called that TCRdb kept. Clones are partly lost; checked studies trace under half to an unresolved V gene and leave the rest unexplained. Counted in this sample were 75,000 to 95,000 clones; approximately 80% of them appeared once. The ten largest clonotypes hold 18% of the sample. The sequenced sample consisted of peripheral blood. These receptors were taken from a man older than 75 with active or convalescent COVID-19.

The V gene is TRBV27, the J gene TRBJ2-3; perhaps TRBD1 as D (7 bases). Germline CDR1 is MNHEY and CDR2 is SMNVEV (reference sequence). The CDR3 sequence is 12 residues long. Trimming cost V 11 bases and J 2 bases, with 11 bases left between them. CDR3 in DNA: TGTGCCGCGGGACAGAACACAGATACGCAGTATTTT. Translation: CAAGQNTDTQYF.

The chain links TRBV11-3 to TRBJ2-1; TRBD2 is a possible D gene (5 bases). Germline CDR1 reads SGHNT; CDR2 reads YENEEA. The length of the CDR3 is 19 residues. V shed 2 bases and J shed 5 bases, with 25 bases lying between them. The CDR3 reads CASSLSEAVSRGRNNEQFF. The CDR3 coding sequence is TGTGCCAGCAGCTTAAGCGAAGCGGTCTCCCGTGGCCGAAACAATGAGCAGTTCTTC.

This rearrangement joins TRBV29-1 to TRBJ2-3; 12 bases fit TRBD2. The CDR3 length is 15 residues. CDR1 SQVTM and CDR2 ANQGSEA come from the germline V gene. V lost 7 bases, J lost 2 bases, and 7 bases stayed unmatched. CDR3 sequence (DNA): TGCAGCGCGGATGGACTAGCGGGGAACACAGATACGCAGTATTTT. Its translation is CSADGLAGNTDTQYF.

V and J are TRBV7-3 and TRBJ1-2; 8 bases agree with TRBD1. The junction had 7 bases not matched to a gene; V was cut back by 5 bases and J by 5 bases. The CDR3 is 14 amino acids. Germline loops: CDR1 SGHTA, CDR2 FQGTGA. CDR3 in amino acids: CASSPTGGGYGYTF. The CDR3 DNA is TGTGCCAGCAGCCCCACAGGGGGAGGTTATGGCTACACCTTC.

J is TRBJ2-2 and V is TRBV10-1; D gene uncertain. Germline values: CDR1 WNHNN, CDR2 SYGVQD (reference sequence). Trimming left V 2 bases short and J 7 bases short, with 8 bases between. CDR3 length equals 13 residues. CDR3 nucleotide sequence: TGCGCCAGCAGTGAGATGGGCCTCGGGGAGCTGTTTTTT. It encodes CASSEMGLGELFF.

The chain recombines TRBV7-2 with TRBJ2-2, with a weak D call TRBD2 (6 bases). The germline gives CDR1 SGHTA, CDR2 FQGNSA. Trimming took off 6 bases at V and 7 bases at J, with 15 bases between the two ends. The CDR3 loop spans 14 amino acids. CDR3 bases: TGTGCCAGCAGGGACCCAGGGACTGGCGGGGAGCTGTTTTTT. This translates into CASRDPGTGGELFF.

The J gene is TRBJ2-1, the V gene TRBV7-8, with D possibly TRBD2 on 6 matching bases. Germline-derived CDR1 and CDR2 are SGHVS and FQNEAQ. The CDR3 runs to 14 residues. Trimming shortened V by 1 base and J by 10 bases, and 14 bases separated the two germline ends. The chain's CDR3 is CASSLDGSNHEQFF. The CDR3 DNA follows: TGTGCCAGCAGCTTAGACGGGAGTAATCACGAGCAGTTCTTC.

The rearrangement links TRBV19 to TRBJ1-4, with D possibly being TRBD1 (6 bases). V lost 8 bases to trimming and J lost 8 bases, with 15 bases between them. The CDR3 has 13 amino acids. Germline CDR1 reads LNHDA; CDR2 reads SQIVND (reference sequence). The CDR3 region is CASAGDGAEKLFF. In DNA, the CDR3 is TGTGCCAGTGCAGGGGATGGGGCGGAAAAACTGTTTTTT.

V usage is TRBV19 and J usage is TRBJ2-1; D uncertain. Germline V CDR1 and CDR2: LNHDA, SQIVND (reference sequence). Between the trimmed V and J ends, which lost 1 base and 6 bases, there was a span of 7 bases. CDR3 length: 13 amino acids. The CDR3 here is CASSIGAVNEQFF. In DNA form, the CDR3 reads TGTGCCAGTAGTATAGGGGCAGTCAATGAGCAGTTCTTC. The whole variable domain, filled in from reference TRBV19 and TRBJ2-1, reads DGGITQSPKYLFRKEGQNVTLSCEQNLNHDAMYWYRQDPGQGLRLIYYSQIVNDFQKGDIAEGYSVSREKKESFPLTVTSAQKNPTAFYLCASSIGAVNEQFFGPGTRLTVL.

The rearrangement joins TRBV28 to TRBJ1-2, with 7 bases identical to TRBD1. In germline, CDR1 is MDHEN, CDR2 SYDVKM. The CDR3 has 16 amino acids. J was trimmed by 5 bases and V by 4 bases; bases with no gene match: 13. CDR3 region: CASSSDLRGTEYGYTF. The DNA of the CDR3 is TGTGCCAGCAGTTCCGATTTGCGAGGGACAGAGTATGGCTACACCTTC.

The chain carries TRBV28 and TRBJ2-7, with a tentative D call TRBD1 (6 bases). Trimming cost V 6 bases and J 1 base, with 10 bases left between them. The V gene's germline CDR1 is MDHEN and CDR2 SYDVKM. The CDR3 has 13 residues. In DNA, the CDR3 is TGTGCCAGCAGCTCGGGACAATCCTACGAGCAGTACGTC. Protein sequence: CASSSGQSYEQYV.

The chain has TRBV7-2 and TRBJ1-6; D remains ambiguous. The ends were cut back, 5 bases at V and 7 bases at J, with 15 bases in the middle. The CDR3 length is 15 residues. Germline CDR1 SGHTA, CDR2 FQGNSA. Written as DNA, the CDR3 is TGTGCCAGCAGCCATTGGGCAGTAGGCAATTCACCCCTCCACTTT. This codes for CASSHWAVGNSPLHF. Combining the CDR3 with reference TRBV7-2 and TRBJ1-6 gives the whole variable domain GAGVSQSPSNKVTEKGKDVELRCDPISGHTALYWYRQSLGQGLEFLIYFQGNSAPDKSGLPSDRFSAERTGGSVSTLTIQRTQQEDSAVYLCASSHWAVGNSPLHFGNGTRLTVT.

The gene calls are TRBV21-1 and TRBJ1-6. TRBV21-1 is shown as a pseudogene. The CDR3 is made up of 15 amino acids. The CDR3 is CASNPERAIGSPLHF. In DNA form, the CDR3 reads TGTGCCAGCAACCCCGAGAGGGCGATCGGTTCACCCCTCCACTTT.

The chain employs TRBV5-1 and TRBJ2-3; 9 bases fit TRBD1. V dropped 5 bases and J dropped 10; count of bases not matched to a gene: 8. The CDR3 sequence is 13 residues long. CDR1 is SGHRS and CDR2 is YFSETQ in the germline V gene. In DNA, the CDR3 is TGCGCCAGCAGATTTATAGGACAGGGGTCGCAGTATTTT. Its protein product is CASRFIGQGSQYF.

The chain recombines TRBV14 with TRBJ1-2, with D uncertain. V lost 1 base, J lost 4 bases, and 16 bases lay in between. CDR3 length: 16 amino acids. The germline gives CDR1 SGHDN, CDR2 FVKESK. CDR3 nucleotides: TGTGCCAGCAGCCAAGGTGCCCCCCTAGGATTCTATGGCTACACCTTC. It specifies CASSQGAPLGFYGYTF.

This clone showed up just once. The J gene is TRBJ2-3, the V gene TRBV5-1, with D possibly matching TRBD2 (6 bases). Trimming pared 7 bases from V and 2 bases from J, leaving 17 bases between. Per germline, CDR1 SGHRS and CDR2 YFSETQ. The CDR3 is 15 residues long. This CDR3 is CASLLGSGYTDTQYF. As DNA, the CDR3 is TGCGCCAGCCTCCTCGGGAGTGGGTACACAGATACGCAGTATTTT.

This sequence joins TRBV24-1 and TRBJ2-1, with TRBD1 as a possible D gene (6 bases). Germline V lookup: CDR1 KGHDR, CDR2 SFDVKD. V lost 4 bases to trimming and J lost 7 bases, with 10 bases between them. This CDR3 is 13 amino acids long. This CDR3 reads CATSEPQGNEQFF. The CDR3 DNA is TGTGCCACCAGTGAACCTCAGGGGAATGAGCAGTTCTTC.

This clone turned up a few times. J is TRBJ1-1 and V is TRBV18; D ambiguous. Germline V lookup: CDR1 KGHSH, CDR2 LQKENI. The V and J ends lost 3 bases and 2 bases respectively, with 13 bases between them. The CDR3 is made up of 15 amino acids. CDR3 DNA sequence: TGTGCCAGCTCACCGAACTCAAGCCCCAACACTGAAGCTTTCTTT. It translates to CASSPNSSPNTEAFF.

The CDR3 sequence is CATSGIDRAETQYF. The CDR3 coding sequence is TGTGCCACCAGTGGGATCGACAGGGCAGAGACCCAGTACTTC. V usage is TRBV24-1 and J usage is TRBJ2-5; 7 bases map to TRBD1. Per the germline V gene, CDR1 is KGHDR and CDR2 is SFDVKD. The junction had 6 bases not matched to a gene; V was cut back by 5 bases and J by 4 bases. This CDR3 spans 14 amino acids.

This chain links TRBV6-6 with TRBJ2-5; TRBD1 aligns across 9 bases. V was pared by 6 bases and J by 4 bases, with 12 bases of the junction left unmatched. Germline-derived CDR1 and CDR2 are MNHNY and SVGAGI (reference sequence). The CDR3 length is 16 residues. CDR3 DNA: TGTGCCAGCAGCCCCTCCGGGACAGGGCGAAGAGAGACCCAGTACTTC. Translation gives CASSPSGTGRRETQYF.

The rearrangement links TRBV28 to TRBJ2-6; weak D call: TRBD2 (5 bases). Trimming took 5 bases from V and 1 from J, leaving 9 bases between them. Germline CDR1 is MDHEN and CDR2 is SYDVKM. The CDR3 totals 15 residues. The CDR3: CASSPGGSGANVLTF. The CDR3 region has the DNA TGTGCCAGCAGTCCCGGCGGGTCTGGGGCCAACGTCCTGACTTTC.

This chain uses TRBV6-1 with TRBJ2-3, with a weak D call TRBD1 (7 bases). This CDR3 contains 14 residues. V lost 3 bases and J lost 2, with 9 bases in between. Germline loops: CDR1 MNHNS, CDR2 SASEGT. The DNA for the CDR3 is TGTGCCAGCAGTGACAGGGGGGTCACAGATACGCAGTATTTT. The encoded protein is CASSDRGVTDTQYF.